This TCR beta chain was observed in a study of shared clonotypes between healthy human individuals. Naive CD45RA+ and memory CD45RA-negative subsets were split from CD4+ cells. Looked up from germline, CDR1 is SGHDT and CDR2 is YYEEEE. The V and J ends lost 0 bases and 2 bases respectively, with 8 bases between them. The CDR3 extends over 14 amino acids. Broader study findings: Larger estimated richness was generally seen in naive subsets than in memory subsets.

TCRdb's copy holds only in-frame clones and misses some; the assay was immunoSEQ multiplex PCR. The sample comprises about 710,000 clones, approximately 72% of which are singletons, and about 1.7% rests with the top ten. Turning to this clone: Antigen: not known.

The chain links TRBV5-6 to TRBJ2-5; D gene ambiguous. The sequence was collected from a woman under 40 in good health. Sequenced sample: memory CD4+ T cells sorted from blood. Subset given: CD45RA-negative fraction. The CDR3 DNA reads as TGTGCCAGCAGCTTGGAAGTGGTGCAAGAGACCCAGTACTTC. It specifies CASSLEVVQETQYF.